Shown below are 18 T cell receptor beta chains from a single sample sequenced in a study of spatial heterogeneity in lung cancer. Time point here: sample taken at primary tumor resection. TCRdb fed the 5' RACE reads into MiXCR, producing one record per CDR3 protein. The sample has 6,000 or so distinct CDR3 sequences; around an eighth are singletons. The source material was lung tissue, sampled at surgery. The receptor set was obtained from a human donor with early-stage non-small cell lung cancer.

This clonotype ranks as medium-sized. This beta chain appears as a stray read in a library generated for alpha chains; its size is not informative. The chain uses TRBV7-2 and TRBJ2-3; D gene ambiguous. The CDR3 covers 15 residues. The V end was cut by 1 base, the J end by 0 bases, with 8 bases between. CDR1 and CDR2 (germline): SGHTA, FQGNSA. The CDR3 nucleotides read TGTGCCAGCAGCTTAGACTATTTAAGCACAGATACGCAGTATTTT. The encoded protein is CASSLDYLSTDTQYF.

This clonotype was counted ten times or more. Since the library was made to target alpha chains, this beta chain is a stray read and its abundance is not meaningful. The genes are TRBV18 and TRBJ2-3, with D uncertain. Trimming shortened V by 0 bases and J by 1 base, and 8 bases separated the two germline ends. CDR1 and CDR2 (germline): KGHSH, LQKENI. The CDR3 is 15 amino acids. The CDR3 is CASSPPPPGTDTQYF. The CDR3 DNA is TGTGCCAGCTCACCACCCCCCCCCGGCACAGATACGCAGTATTTT.

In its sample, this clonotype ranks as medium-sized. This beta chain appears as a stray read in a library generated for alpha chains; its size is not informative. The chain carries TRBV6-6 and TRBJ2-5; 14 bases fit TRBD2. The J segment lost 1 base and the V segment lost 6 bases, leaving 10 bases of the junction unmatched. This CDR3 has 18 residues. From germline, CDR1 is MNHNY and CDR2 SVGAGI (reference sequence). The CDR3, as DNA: TGTGCCAGCAGCCGCGGGACTAGCGGGAGTGTTAGCCAAGAGACCCAGTACTTC. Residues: CASSRGTSGSVSQETQYF.

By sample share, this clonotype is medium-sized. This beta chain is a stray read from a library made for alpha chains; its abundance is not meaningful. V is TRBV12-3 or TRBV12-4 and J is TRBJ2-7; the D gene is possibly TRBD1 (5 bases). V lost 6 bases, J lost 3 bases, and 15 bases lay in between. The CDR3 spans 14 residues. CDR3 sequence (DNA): TGTGCCAGCAGGGATGACAGCTCCCGCTACGAGCAGTACTTC. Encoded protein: CASRDDSSRYEQYF.

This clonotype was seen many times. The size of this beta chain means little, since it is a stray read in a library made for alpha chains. This CDR3 reads CASSDRPKGLFF. The DNA of the CDR3 is TGTGCCAGCAGTGACAGGCCAAAGGGACTGTTTTTT. This rearrangement joins TRBV6-1 to TRBJ1-4; D is uncertain. The length of the CDR3 is 12 residues. From germline, CDR1 is MNHNS and CDR2 SASEGT. Trimming took off 3 bases at V and 13 bases at J, with 12 bases between the two ends.

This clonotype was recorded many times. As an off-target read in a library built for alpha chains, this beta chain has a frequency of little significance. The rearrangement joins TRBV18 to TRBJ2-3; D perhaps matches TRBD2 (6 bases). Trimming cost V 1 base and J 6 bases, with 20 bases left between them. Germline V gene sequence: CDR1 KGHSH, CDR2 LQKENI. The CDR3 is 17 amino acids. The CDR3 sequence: CASSPLNAGSSMDTQYF. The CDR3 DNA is TGTGCCAGCTCACCACTCAACGCGGGGTCCAGCATGGATACGCAGTATTTT.

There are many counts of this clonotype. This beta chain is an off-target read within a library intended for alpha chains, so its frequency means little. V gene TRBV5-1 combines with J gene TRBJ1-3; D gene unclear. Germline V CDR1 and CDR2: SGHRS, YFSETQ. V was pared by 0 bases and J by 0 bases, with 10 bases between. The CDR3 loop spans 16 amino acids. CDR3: CASSLARGSSGNTIYF. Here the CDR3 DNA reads TGCGCCAGCAGCTTGGCCCGCGGATCCTCTGGAAACACCATATATTTT.

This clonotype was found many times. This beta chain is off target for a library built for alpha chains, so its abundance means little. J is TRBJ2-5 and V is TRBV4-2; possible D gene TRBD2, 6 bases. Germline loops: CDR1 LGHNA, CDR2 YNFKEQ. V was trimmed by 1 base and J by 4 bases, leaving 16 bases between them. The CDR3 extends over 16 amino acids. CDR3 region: CASSQGPTGAAETQYF. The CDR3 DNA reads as TGTGCCAGCAGCCAAGGCCCTACGGGAGCGGCAGAGACCCAGTACTTC.

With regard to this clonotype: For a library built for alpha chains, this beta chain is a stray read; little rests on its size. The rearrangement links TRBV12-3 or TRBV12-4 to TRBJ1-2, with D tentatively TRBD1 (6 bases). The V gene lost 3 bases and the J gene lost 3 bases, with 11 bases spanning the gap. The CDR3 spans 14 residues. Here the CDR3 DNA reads TGTGCCAGCAGTTTCCGGGACAACTACTATGGCTACACCTTC. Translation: CASSFRDNYYGYTF.

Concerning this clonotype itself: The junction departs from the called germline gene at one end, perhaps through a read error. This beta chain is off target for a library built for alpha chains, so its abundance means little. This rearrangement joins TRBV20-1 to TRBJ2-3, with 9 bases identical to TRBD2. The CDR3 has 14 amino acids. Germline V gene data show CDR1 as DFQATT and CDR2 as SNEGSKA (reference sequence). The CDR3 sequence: CSAREGTSTDTQYF. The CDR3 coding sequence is TGCAGTGCTAGAGAAGGGACTAGCACCGATACGCAGTATTTT.

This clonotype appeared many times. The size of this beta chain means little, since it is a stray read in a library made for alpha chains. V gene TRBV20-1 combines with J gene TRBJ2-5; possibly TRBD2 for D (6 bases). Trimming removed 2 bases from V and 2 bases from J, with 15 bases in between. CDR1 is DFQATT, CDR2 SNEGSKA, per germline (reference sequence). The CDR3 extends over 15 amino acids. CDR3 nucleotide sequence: TGCAGTGCTAGAACTAGCAGGGCTGGACAAGAGACCCAGTACTTC. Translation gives CSARTSRAGQETQYF.

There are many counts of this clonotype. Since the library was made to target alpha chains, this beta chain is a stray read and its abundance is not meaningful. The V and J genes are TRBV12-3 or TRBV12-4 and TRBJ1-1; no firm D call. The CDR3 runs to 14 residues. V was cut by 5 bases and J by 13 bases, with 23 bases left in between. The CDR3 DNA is TGTGCCAGCAGTCGAAGCGACACGGGGAAGTCGGGTTTCTTT. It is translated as CASSRSDTGKSGFF.

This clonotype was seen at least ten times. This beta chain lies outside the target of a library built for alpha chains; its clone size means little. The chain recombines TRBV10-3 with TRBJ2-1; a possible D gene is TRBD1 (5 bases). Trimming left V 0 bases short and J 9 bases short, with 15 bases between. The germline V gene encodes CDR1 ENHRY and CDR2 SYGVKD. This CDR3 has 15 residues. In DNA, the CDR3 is TGTGCCATCAGTGAGTCGATTACAGCTACAGGTGAGCAGTTCTTC. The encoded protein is CAISESITATGEQFF.

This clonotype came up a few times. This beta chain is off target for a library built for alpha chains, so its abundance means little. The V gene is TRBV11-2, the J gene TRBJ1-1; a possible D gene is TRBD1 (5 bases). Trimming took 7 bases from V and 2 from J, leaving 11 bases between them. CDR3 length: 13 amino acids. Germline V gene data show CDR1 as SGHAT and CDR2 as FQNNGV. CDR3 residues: CASTDSVNTEAFF. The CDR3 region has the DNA TGTGCCAGCACCGACAGCGTCAACACTGAAGCTTTCTTT.

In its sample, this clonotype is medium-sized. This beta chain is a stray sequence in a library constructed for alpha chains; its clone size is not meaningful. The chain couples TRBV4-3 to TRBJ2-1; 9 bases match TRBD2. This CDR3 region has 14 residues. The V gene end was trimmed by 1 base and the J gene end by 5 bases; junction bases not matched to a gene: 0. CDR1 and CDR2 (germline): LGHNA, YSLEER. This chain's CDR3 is CASSQGLADNEQFF. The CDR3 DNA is TGCGCCAGCAGCCAAGGACTAGCGGACAATGAGCAGTTCTTC.

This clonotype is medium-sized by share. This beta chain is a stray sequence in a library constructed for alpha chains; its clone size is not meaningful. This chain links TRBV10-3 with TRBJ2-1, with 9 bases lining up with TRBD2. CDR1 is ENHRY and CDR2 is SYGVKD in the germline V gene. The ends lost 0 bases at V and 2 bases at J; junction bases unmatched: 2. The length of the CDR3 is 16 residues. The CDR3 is CAISESGTSTYNEQFF. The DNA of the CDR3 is TGTGCCATCAGTGAGTCAGGGACTAGCACCTACAATGAGCAGTTCTTC.

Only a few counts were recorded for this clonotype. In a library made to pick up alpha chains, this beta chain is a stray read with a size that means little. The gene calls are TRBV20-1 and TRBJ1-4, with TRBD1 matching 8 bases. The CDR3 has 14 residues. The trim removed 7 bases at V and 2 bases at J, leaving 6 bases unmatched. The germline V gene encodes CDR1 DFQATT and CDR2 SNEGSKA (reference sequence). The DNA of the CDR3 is TGCAGTGGGCGACGGACAGGGACTAATGAAAAACTGTTTTTT. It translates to CSGRRTGTNEKLFF.

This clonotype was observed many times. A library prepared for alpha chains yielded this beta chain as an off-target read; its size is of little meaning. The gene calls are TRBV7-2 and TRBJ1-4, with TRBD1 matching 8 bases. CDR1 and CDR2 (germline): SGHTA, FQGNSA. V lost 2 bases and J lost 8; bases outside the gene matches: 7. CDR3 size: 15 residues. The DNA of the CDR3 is TGTGCCAGCAGCTTACACCAGACAGGGGCCGAAAAACTGTTTTTT. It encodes CASSLHQTGAEKLFF.